This T cell receptor beta chain was documented in a study of blood T cell repertoires in COVID-19. Each participant's cohort was designated according to participant-reported clinical history. As processed by the authors: Amplification of reference gene primers provided the estimated nucleated cell counts. Repertoires were generated with immunoSEQ multiplex PCR, while TCRdb's copy carries only in-frame clones and drops some. The V and J calls and clone size were taken over from that table, and D and trimming were inferred from the DNA. The table has about 200,000 clones, about 90% seen once; the top ten hold approximately 2.2%. With V trimmed by 4 bases and J by 7 bases, 11 bases remained unmatched. CDR3 length: 16 amino acids. Germline V gene sequence: CDR1 PRHDT, CDR2 FYEKMQ (reference sequence).

Specimen: PBMCs or T cells enriched from blood (not recorded which). V is TRBV13 and J is TRBJ2-1; TRBD2 agrees at 9 bases. This TCR came from a woman under 40 who had recovered from COVID-19. The CDR3 loop reads CASSSLGAGGRNEQFF. The CDR3 DNA reads TGTGCCAGCAGCTCGCTCGGGGCGGGGGGGCGAAATGAGCAGTTCTTC.